This TCR beta chain emerged from a study of tumor and adjacent non-tumor tissue in lung cancer. The library came from three nested PCR rounds adapted from ARM-PCR protocols. MiXCR, run by TCRdb on the multiplex PCR reads, gives a single entry per CDR3 protein. The sample has tens of thousands of distinct CDR3 sequences, roughly 80% seen once. V dropped 5 bases and J dropped 10; count of bases not matched to a gene: 8. The CDR3 extends over 13 amino acids. Germline lookup yields CDR1 SGHAT and CDR2 FQDESV (reference sequence). This sample's RNA came from whole unsorted tissue. Overall study results and limits: Higher tumor TCR diversity was associated with shorter survival.

With respect to this clonotype: Its antigen is unidentified. A much larger clone differs from this one at a single base, so this may be a read error.

Sequencing used lung tumor tissue. This clonotype was sampled from a woman aged 50 to 65 with non-small cell lung cancer. The rearrangement uses TRBV11-1 and TRBJ2-1; 7 nucleotides align to TRBD1. In nucleotides, the CDR3 is TGTGCCAGCAGCAAGAGGGGGACAGCCGAGCAGTTCTTC. Protein product: CASSKRGTAEQFF.